The 4 T cell receptor beta chains in this list originate from one sample, sequenced in a study of post-analysis software for immune sequencing data. TCR beta libraries were prepared from cDNA with unique molecular identifiers. TCRdb re-called the PCR reads with MiXCR, one entry per CDR3 protein. The data contain 750,000 to 950,000 distinct CDR3 sequences, roughly 50% of them seen just once; the ten biggest clones take up over 4%. Overall study findings and caveats: Five TRBV segments, including TRBV5-6, TRBV5-1 and TRBV20-1, were more frequent in patients than controls.

These TCRs are of unknown antigen specificity. Sequenced sample: blood. The receptors were sampled from a girl under 18 with multiple sclerosis.

The chain links TRBV7-8 to TRBJ2-1; 9 bases agree with TRBD1. Germline CDR1 reads SGHVS; CDR2 reads FQNEAQ. The CDR3 has 19 amino acids. Germline trimming cut 2 bases from V and 3 bases from J; bases unmatched to any gene: 14. As DNA, the CDR3 is TGTGCCAGCAGCTTACCCCGGGACAGGGTTTGGGGTAACTACAATGAGCAGTTCTTC. Translated, it gives CASSLPRDRVWGNYNEQFF.

This clonotype was seen a few times. This chain links TRBV7-9 with TRBJ2-7; 16 positions agree with TRBD2. V lost 3 bases and J lost 3; bases outside the gene matches: 8. Germline values: CDR1 SEHNR, CDR2 FQNEAQ (reference sequence). This CDR3 contains 18 residues. CDR3 region: CASSFAGTSGREDYEQYF. The CDR3 region has the DNA TGTGCCAGCAGCTTCGCCGGGACTAGCGGGAGGGAGGACTACGAGCAGTACTTC.

The chain employs TRBV3-1 and TRBJ2-1; weak D call: TRBD2 (5 bases). CDR1 and CDR2 from the germline V gene are LGHDT and YNNKEL (reference sequence). V was shortened by 2 bases and J by 8 bases, with 16 bases between the two germline ends. This CDR3 contains 15 residues. Here the CDR3 DNA reads TGTGCCAGCAGCCAAAACTGGGGAGTTAACGATGAGCAGTTCTTC. Encoded protein: CASSQNWGVNDEQFF.

The chain uses TRBV7-2 and TRBJ2-3; D gene unclear. V dropped 7 bases and J dropped 0 bases, with 14 bases sitting between them. CDR1 and CDR2 (germline): SGHTA, FQGNSA. This CDR3 has 15 amino acids. CDR3 sequence: CASTARRASTDTQYF. As DNA, the CDR3 is TGTGCCAGCACCGCTCGACGTGCAAGCACAGATACGCAGTATTTT.